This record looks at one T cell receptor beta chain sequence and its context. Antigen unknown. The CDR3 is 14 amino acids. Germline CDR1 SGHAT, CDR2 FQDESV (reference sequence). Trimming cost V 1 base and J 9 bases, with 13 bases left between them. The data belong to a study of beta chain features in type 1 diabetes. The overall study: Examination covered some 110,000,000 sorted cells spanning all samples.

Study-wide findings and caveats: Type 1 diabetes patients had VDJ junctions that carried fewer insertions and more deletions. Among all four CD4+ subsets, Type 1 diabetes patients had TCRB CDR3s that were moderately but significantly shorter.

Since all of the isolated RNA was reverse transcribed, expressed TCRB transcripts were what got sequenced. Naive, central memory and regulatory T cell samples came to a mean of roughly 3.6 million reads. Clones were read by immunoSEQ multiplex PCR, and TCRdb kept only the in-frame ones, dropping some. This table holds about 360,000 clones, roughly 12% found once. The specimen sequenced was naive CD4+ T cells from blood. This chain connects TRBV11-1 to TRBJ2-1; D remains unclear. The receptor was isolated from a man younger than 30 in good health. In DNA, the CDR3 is TGTGCCAGCAGCTTAGTACCCGCCGCCGGTGAGCAGTTCTTC. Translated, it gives CASSLVPAAGEQFF.